This T cell receptor beta chain was sequenced for a study of metastatic and nonmetastatic thyroid tumors. Overall study: Where malignant and benign thyroid patients were concerned, repertoires were compared across blood and tumor or nodule tissue.

Findings and caveats of the study: For both blood and tumor, malignant thyroid tumors reportedly showed significantly higher TCR beta diversity than benign nodules did.

No patient received treatment before thyroid surgery. Per the authors' pipeline: Built for papillary thyroid cancer, a distant-metastasis classifier drew on CDR3 differences across clinicopathological groups. TCRdb re-analyzed the PCR reads using MiXCR. These V and J calls rely on TCRdb rather than the paper's analysis. Of over 50,000 clones in the sample, under 30% are singletons; the top ten hold more than 15%. Per germline, CDR1 SGHRS and CDR2 YFSETQ. The CDR3 has 16 residues. V lost 2 bases to trimming and J lost 3 bases, with 16 bases between them. This clone was found many times. Its antigen is still unknown.

This chain uses TRBV5-1 with TRBJ2-3, with D perhaps TRBD2 (7 bases). The clonotype originates from a female donor with papillary thyroid cancer or a benign thyroid nodule (not recorded which). Some clones in this sample may be carry-over from other donors' samples. Sequenced: blood. CDR3 sequence (DNA): TGCGCCAGCAGCTTTGGGGGCGGGAGTTTTACAGATACGCAGTATTTT. This codes for CASSFGGGSFTDTQYF.